The 13 T cell receptor beta chains below come from one sample, sequenced in a study of blood T cell repertoires in COVID-19. Clones were sequenced by immunoSEQ multiplex PCR, and TCRdb holds only the in-frame ones, with some missing. The sample carries some 87,000 clones, about 87% recorded once. Material for sequencing was peripheral blood. These receptors were obtained from a human donor with COVID-19, enrolled during active disease. The donor label of this sample is uncertain.

The rearrangement links TRBV6-2 or TRBV6-3 to TRBJ2-7; 8 bases match TRBD1. The CDR3 covers 13 residues. V dropped 5 bases and J dropped 2; count of bases not matched to a gene: 2. Germline CDR1 is MNHEY and CDR2 is SVGEGT. The CDR3 DNA sequence: TGTGCCAGCAGTGGACAGGGCCCCTACGAGCAGTACTTC. Translating it yields CASSGQGPYEQYF.

This chain joins TRBV6-5 and TRBJ2-1; weak D call: TRBD1 (6 bases). Trimming left V 6 bases short and J 2 bases short, with 11 bases between. CDR3 size: 14 residues. The V gene's germline CDR1 is MNHEY and CDR2 SVGAGI. CDR3 sequence: CASRYGQTYNEQFF. CDR3 in DNA: TGTGCCAGCAGGTATGGACAGACCTACAATGAGCAGTTCTTC.

The V and J genes are TRBV5-4 and TRBJ1-2, with D unclear. Trimming stripped 0 bases from V and 4 bases from J, with 7 bases between. The CDR3 runs 13 residues. Germline CDR1 and CDR2: SGHNT and YYREEE (reference sequence). The CDR3 reads CASSLVSGYGYTF. In DNA form, the CDR3 reads TGTGCCAGCAGCTTGGTGAGTGGCTATGGCTACACCTTC.

The table lists this clone with a count of one. This chain links TRBV12-3 or TRBV12-4 with TRBJ2-7; D call uncertain. This CDR3 comprises 11 residues. Trimming cost V 1 base and J 5 bases, with 3 bases left between them. The CDR3 sequence: CASSLVDEQYF. The CDR3 DNA reads TGTGCCAGCAGTTTAGTCGACGAGCAGTACTTC.

The CDR3 reads CASSRTGTGDREQFF. CDR3 in DNA: TGTGCCAGCAGCCGCACCGGGACAGGGGATCGTGAGCAGTTCTTC. This chain uses TRBV5-6 with TRBJ2-1, with 10 bases aligning to TRBD1. The germline CDR1 and CDR2 sequences are SGHDT and YYEEEE. The CDR3 totals 15 residues. J lost 9 bases, V lost 4 bases, and 10 bases had no gene match.

The rearrangement joins TRBV18 to TRBJ1-1; D is perhaps TRBD1 (5 bases). In germline, CDR1 is KGHSH, CDR2 LQKENI. The CDR3 has 18 residues. V was cut by 2 bases and J by 0 bases, with 19 bases left in between. For the CDR3, the DNA is TGTGCCAGCTCACCAAGTCTCACAGGTCTTACCATGAACACTGAAGCTTTCTTT. It translates to CASSPSLTGLTMNTEAFF.

The V gene is TRBV5-1, the J gene TRBJ1-5; D remains ambiguous. This CDR3 is 15 amino acids long. V gave up 0 bases and J gave up 1 base, with 8 bases separating them. From germline, CDR1 is SGHRS and CDR2 YFSETQ. The CDR3, as DNA: TGCGCCAGCAGCTTGGCAGGCGAGAGCAATCAGCCCCAGCATTTT. Translation: CASSLAGESNQPQHF.

DNA for the CDR3: TGTGCCAGCAGCTTACGGGGGACAGTTTTTTATGGCTACACCTTC. Protein product: CASSLRGTVFYGYTF. The gene calls are TRBV7-9 and TRBJ1-2; 7 nucleotides agree with TRBD1. This CDR3 has 15 amino acids. V shed 2 bases, J shed 5 bases, and the junction held 8 bases outside the gene matches. From germline, CDR1 is SEHNR and CDR2 FQNEAQ (reference sequence).

This chain connects TRBV7-3 to TRBJ2-6; D gene ambiguous. The germline V and J ends were trimmed by 5 bases and 1 base, with 12 bases remaining between them. Germline CDR1 reads SGHTA; CDR2 reads FQGTGA. This CDR3 is 16 amino acids long. CDR3 DNA: TGTGCCAGCAGCCCAATTGTAACTTCTGGGGCCAACGTCCTGACTTTC. Residues: CASSPIVTSGANVLTF.

The V and J genes are TRBV27 and TRBJ1-6; D possibly corresponds to TRBD1 (6 bases). CDR1 is MNHEY and CDR2 is SMNVEV in the germline V gene (reference sequence). The length of the CDR3 is 16 residues. Trimming left V 6 bases short and J 10 bases short, with 22 bases between. The CDR3 bases are TGTGCCAGCAGAGCCCCACAGGGCGGTTTTGGCTCACCCCTCCACTTT. Translation: CASRAPQGGFGSPLHF.

The V gene is TRBV6-5, the J gene TRBJ1-2, with D unresolved. The V gene lost 6 bases and the J gene lost 6 bases, with 17 bases spanning the gap. The CDR3 consists of 14 residues. The germline V gene has CDR1 MNHEY and CDR2 SVGAGI. This chain's CDR3 is CASSSRLKRDGYTF. CDR3 sequence (DNA): TGTGCCAGCAGCTCCCGGCTAAAACGGGATGGCTACACCTTC.

CDR3 sequence: CASSLDRGGETQYF. In DNA form, the CDR3 reads TGTGCCAGCAGCTTAGACAGGGGGGGAGAGACCCAGTACTTC. This chain links TRBV5-4 with TRBJ2-5; 9 bases agree with TRBD1. Trimming cost V 2 bases and J 4 bases; bases outside gene matches: 3. The CDR3 is 14 residues long. Per germline, CDR1 SGHNT and CDR2 YYREEE (reference sequence).

The V and J genes are TRBV7-9 and TRBJ1-2; TRBD1 matches at 8 bases. The CDR3 covers 14 residues. Germline lookup yields CDR1 SEHNR and CDR2 FQNEAQ (reference sequence). Trimming cost V 5 bases and J 3 bases; bases outside gene matches: 5. In nucleotides, the CDR3 is TGTGCCAGCAGCATAGGACAGGGCGACTATGGCTACACCTTC. Translated: CASSIGQGDYGYTF.